Listed below are T cell receptor beta chains from one sample, sequenced in a study of brain T cells in children with intractable seizures. Generated by immunoSEQ multiplex PCR, the TCRdb table keeps only in-frame clones and is missing some. The table lists 50,000 to 80,000 clones, approximately 94% of them singletons. The source was peripheral blood, collected at surgery. The receptors shown here come from a boy less than two years old with focal cortical dysplasia and intractable seizures. Both conserved end residues are trimmed from each CDR3.

V gene | CDR3 protein
TRBV11-2 | ASSSGVGVEQF
TRBV6-2/TRBV6-3 | ASSYPSGGLETEAF
TRBV28 | ASSLSGGNYGYT
TRBV5-1 | ASSLAISGSFTDTQY
TRBV18 | ASSTEVTSEAF
TRBV5-1 | ASSLARGLADHGSSYNEQF
TRBV10-3 | AIRDGVAGGFETQY
TRBV7-3 | ASSLAGGRTEAF
TRBV9 | ASSVVGATVSYNEQF
TRBV5-4 | ASSRAGTTGELF
TRBV27 | ASSWDRGTDTQY
TRBV7-9 | ASSLVTVNTEAF